This T cell receptor (beta chain) stems from a study of cytomegalovirus exposure and HLA in healthy donors. Primers: 60 Vbeta forward and 13 Jbeta reverse. Clones were sequenced by immunoSEQ multiplex PCR, and TCRdb holds only the in-frame ones, with some missing. This table has some 100,000 clones, about 77% appearing once. This CDR3 spans 14 amino acids. Germline-derived CDR1 and CDR2 are SGHRS and YFSETQ. V shed 2 bases and J shed 2 bases, with 9 bases lying between them. Each of the donors was a healthy bone marrow donor. There are a few counts of this clone. The chain uses TRBV5-1 and TRBJ2-3, with D perhaps TRBD1 (5 bases). The sequence came from a woman aged 45-65 years in good health and CMV-seropositive. Material: PBMCs. This CDR3 is CASSFTGDTDTQYF. In nucleotides, the CDR3 is TGCGCCAGCAGCTTTACAGGAGACACAGATACGCAGTATTTT.